One sample yielded the 27 T cell receptor beta chains listed below, sequenced in a study of Ad26.COV2.S vaccination and SARS-CoV-2 variants. Documented treatment: 15 to 20 received Ad26.COV2.S at low or high dose, single or two shots; 5 received placebo; per-sample allocation not given. On day 63 after the first injection, vaccine and placebo recipients gave samples. The assay was immunoSEQ multiplex PCR, and TCRdb's table has in-frame clones only and misses some. This table has roughly 700,000 clones, 89% appearing once. The specimen comprised peripheral blood, sampled in a trial of Ad26.COV2.S vaccine versus placebo. These receptor sequences come from a person between 18 and 65 years old who received the Ad26.COV2.S COVID-19 vaccine or a placebo.

The chain links TRBV6-5 to TRBJ1-5, with D possibly TRBD1 on 6 matching bases. The CDR3 spans 15 residues. Germline CDR1 reads MNHEY; CDR2 reads SVGAGI. Trimming pared 6 bases from V and 3 bases from J, leaving 15 bases between. CDR3 sequence (DNA): TGTGCCAGCAGCCTCGGAGGGGGAAACAATCAGCCCCAGCATTTT. This gives the protein CASSLGGGNNQPQHF.

The V and J genes are TRBV12-3 or TRBV12-4 and TRBJ1-2; no firm D call. This CDR3 contains 12 residues. Trimming took off 3 bases at V and 7 bases at J, with 9 bases between the two ends. The CDR3 DNA reads as TGTGCCAGCAGTTTTGAAAGGGTTGGCTACACCTTC. This sequence encodes CASSFERVGYTF.

The V gene is TRBV5-4, the J gene TRBJ2-1; 14 bases agree with TRBD2. J lost 1 base, V lost 0 bases, and 3 bases had no gene match. This CDR3 has 18 residues. The germline gives CDR1 SGHNT, CDR2 YYREEE (reference sequence). The CDR3 loop is CASSLGLAGGRSYNEQFF. Written as DNA, the CDR3 is TGTGCCAGCAGCTTGGGACTAGCGGGGGGGCGGTCCTACAATGAGCAGTTCTTC.

The V and J genes are TRBV7-8 and TRBJ1-2; D is ambiguous. Trimming removed 5 bases from V and 3 bases from J, with 13 bases in between. This CDR3 comprises 14 residues. CDR1 is SGHVS and CDR2 is FQNEAQ in the germline V gene. CDR3 amino acids: CASSDGSKDYGYTF. DNA for the CDR3: TGTGCCAGCAGCGACGGGAGCAAGGACTATGGCTACACCTTC. The whole variable domain, remainder taken from reference TRBV7-8 and TRBJ1-2, is GAGVSQSPRYKVAKRGQDVALRCDPISGHVSLFWYQQALGQGPEFLTYFQNEAQLDKSGLPSDRFFAERPEGSVSTLKIQRTQQEDSAVYLCASSDGSKDYGYTFGSGTRLTVV.

The V call is TRBV5-1, the J call TRBJ2-3; 8 nucleotides align to TRBD2. Germline lookup yields CDR1 SGHRS and CDR2 YFSETQ. The CDR3 has 15 residues. The ends lost 2 bases at V and 4 bases at J; junction bases unmatched: 6. The CDR3 sequence is CASSFAGAGADTQYF. The CDR3 coding sequence is TGCGCCAGCAGCTTTGCGGGAGCGGGGGCAGATACGCAGTATTTT.

This clone was seen only once. The chain joins TRBV7-9 to TRBJ1-2, with D possibly matching TRBD1 (6 bases). This CDR3 contains 14 residues. Germline CDR1 SEHNR, CDR2 FQNEAQ (reference sequence). V lost 1 base, J lost 6 bases, and 12 bases lay in between. CDR3 DNA sequence: TGTGCCAGCAGCTTAGGGGCAGGGGATCATGGCTACACCTTC. Translation: CASSLGAGDHGYTF. Based on the CDR3 plus reference TRBV7-9 and TRBJ1-2, the full variable domain is DTGVSQNPRHKITKRGQNVTFRCDPISEHNRLYWYRQTLGQGPEFLTYFQNEAQLEKSRLLSDRFSAERPKGSFSTLEIQRTEQGDSAMYLCASSLGAGDHGYTFGSGTRLTVV.

This chain connects TRBV2 to TRBJ2-3; no firm D call. Trimming stripped 7 bases from V and 3 bases from J, with 17 bases between. The germline gives CDR1 SNHLY, CDR2 FYNNEI. The CDR3 consists of 15 residues. The CDR3 spells CASISGSSRTDTQYF. The CDR3 DNA is TGTGCCAGCATTTCGGGTAGCAGTCGAACAGATACGCAGTATTTT.

This sequence joins TRBV27 and TRBJ2-7; no clear D gene. The CDR3 covers 15 residues. V lost 10 bases to trimming and J lost 4 bases, with 23 bases between them. Germline loops: CDR1 MNHEY, CDR2 SMNVEV (reference sequence). In DNA, the CDR3 is TGTGCCACGCAATCCCTCGGATCCGGTGCGTACGAGCAGTACTTC. Amino acids: CATQSLGSGAYEQYF.

CDR3 coding DNA: TGTGCCAGCAGCTTAGACCAGGGACAGCACAATGAGCAGTTCTTC. Amino acids: CASSLDQGQHNEQFF. The V call is TRBV11-2, the J call TRBJ2-1; 7 nucleotides match TRBD1. There are 15 residues in the CDR3. Losses at the gene ends were 0 bases for V and 5 bases for J; bases not matched to a gene: 4. CDR1 and CDR2 (germline): SGHAT, FQNNGV.

This rearrangement joins TRBV2 to TRBJ1-5; unclear D gene. Germline values: CDR1 SNHLY, CDR2 FYNNEI. V was trimmed by 6 bases and J by 0 bases, leaving 12 bases between them. The CDR3 length is 15 residues. The CDR3 reads CASRATVGSNQPQHF. Written as DNA, the CDR3 is TGTGCCAGCAGAGCTACAGTGGGTAGCAATCAGCCCCAGCATTTT.

V gene TRBV20-1 combines with J gene TRBJ2-7, with 7 bases fitting TRBD1. Germline CDR1 DFQATT, CDR2 SNEGSKA (reference sequence). There are 11 residues in the CDR3. V lost 4 bases, J lost 5 bases, and 2 bases stayed unmatched. Here the CDR3 DNA reads TGCAGTGCTACCACAGGGGACGAGCAGTACTTC. It encodes CSATTGDEQYF.

The gene calls are TRBV20-1 and TRBJ1-6; 7 bases are a match to TRBD1. Germline V gene sequence: CDR1 DFQATT, CDR2 SNEGSKA (reference sequence). V gave up 3 bases and J gave up 8 bases; unmatched junction bases: 7. CDR3 length: 14 amino acids. The CDR3 sequence is CSASFGTDDSPLHF. CDR3 coding DNA: TGCAGTGCTAGTTTCGGGACAGATGATTCACCCCTCCACTTT.

The chain links TRBV3-1 (or the pseudogene TRBV3-2) to TRBJ1-4; D perhaps matches TRBD1 (5 bases). This CDR3 has 17 residues. The ends were cut back, 4 bases at V and 5 bases at J, with 20 bases in the middle. Germline V gives CDR1 LGHDT, CDR2 YNNKEL (reference sequence). CDR3 protein: CASSPTGGYNINEKLFF. The CDR3, as DNA: TGTGCCAGCAGCCCGACCGGGGGATACAATATCAATGAAAAACTGTTTTTT.

The rearrangement joins TRBV29-1 to TRBJ1-1; D perhaps matches TRBD1 (5 bases). The V end lost 8 bases, the J end lost 0 bases, and 13 bases lay between the germline ends. The germline V gene encodes CDR1 SQVTM and CDR2 ANQGSEA. The CDR3 covers 13 residues. CDR3 nucleotide sequence: TGCAGCCCTAGACAGCAGATGAACACTGAAGCTTTCTTT. Protein sequence: CSPRQQMNTEAFF. Supplemented by reference TRBV29-1 and TRBJ1-1, the full variable domain reads SAVISQKPSRDICQRGTSLTIQCQVDSQVTMMFWYRQQPGQSLTLIATANQGSEATYESGFVIDKFPISRPNLTFSTLTVSNMSPEDSSIYLCSPRQQMNTEAFFGQGTRLTVV.

The chain is built from TRBV7-9 and TRBJ2-1; 10 bases are shared with TRBD2. V gave up 5 bases and J gave up 7 bases; unmatched junction bases: 17. CDR3 size: 18 residues. Germline V lookup: CDR1 SEHNR, CDR2 FQNEAQ (reference sequence). The CDR3 region has the DNA TGTGCCAGCAGCCCCTTACTAAGCGGGAGGGGGGTTCGTAATGAGCAGTTCTTC. Its translation is CASSPLLSGRGVRNEQFF.

The rearrangement joins TRBV18 to TRBJ1-3; maybe TRBD1 (6 bases). With 5 bases removed from V and 4 bases from J, the gap between germline ends came to 21 bases. The CDR3 consists of 17 residues. Germline loops: CDR1 KGHSH, CDR2 LQKENI. The CDR3 loop is CASSGRTGRPDGNTIYF. The DNA for the CDR3 is TGTGCCAGCTCAGGCCGAACAGGGCGCCCGGACGGAAACACCATATATTTT.

The V gene is TRBV30, the J gene TRBJ1-2; D gene unclear. The germline gives CDR1 GTSNPN, CDR2 SVGIG (reference sequence). V lost 2 bases and J 6 bases, leaving 13 bases between the germline ends. CDR3 length equals 13 residues. The CDR3: CAWSFGNIDGYTF. For the CDR3, the DNA is TGTGCCTGGAGTTTCGGGAATATCGATGGCTACACCTTC. Full variable domain (remainder filled in from reference TRBV30 and TRBJ1-2): SQTIHQWPATLVQPVGSPLSLECTVEGTSNPNLYWYRQAAGRGLQLLFYSVGIGQISSEVPQNLSASRPQDRQFILSSKKLLLSDSGFYLCAWSFGNIDGYTFGSGTRLTVV.

V gene TRBV3-1 (or the pseudogene TRBV3-2) combines with J gene TRBJ1-2, with no clear D. The length of the CDR3 is 12 residues. Germline loops: CDR1 LGHDT, CDR2 YNNKEL (reference sequence). Trimming cost V 1 base and J 5 bases, with 5 bases left between them. CDR3 sequence reads: CASSQASYGYTF. The CDR3 bases are TGTGCCAGCAGCCAAGCAAGTTATGGCTACACCTTC.

The chain recombines TRBV5-1 with TRBJ2-4, with D unclear. The V end lost 0 bases, the J end lost 7 bases, and 14 bases lay between the germline ends. This CDR3 contains 15 residues. Germline CDR1 SGHRS, CDR2 YFSETQ. The CDR3 sequence is CASSLARPGENIQYF. The CDR3 coding sequence is TGCGCCAGCAGCTTGGCGAGGCCCGGAGAGAACATTCAGTACTTC.

This chain links TRBV18 with TRBJ1-1; 9 bases map to TRBD1. Germline CDR1 is KGHSH and CDR2 is LQKENI. The CDR3 is 16 amino acids. J gave up 1 base and V 4 bases, and 7 bases lay outside the gene matches. The CDR3, as DNA: TGTGCCAGCTCACTCTCCGGGACAGGGCCGAACACTGAAGCTTTCTTT. This codes for CASSLSGTGPNTEAFF.

The chain has TRBV12-3 or TRBV12-4 and TRBJ1-2; no clear D gene. The CDR3 loop spans 13 amino acids. Trimming cost V 3 bases and J 6 bases, with 11 bases left between them. Written as DNA, the CDR3 is TGTGCCAGCAGTTTCACCGGTGTTAATGGCTACACCTTC. It encodes CASSFTGVNGYTF.

This chain uses TRBV4-2 with TRBJ2-7, with TRBD1 matching 8 bases. Germline CDR1 is LGHNA and CDR2 is YNFKEQ. The CDR3 extends over 18 amino acids. J was trimmed by 0 bases and V by 1 base; bases with no gene match: 11. Here the CDR3 reads CASSQGGQGAPFSYEQYF. DNA for the CDR3: TGTGCCAGCAGCCAAGGAGGGCAGGGGGCTCCCTTCTCCTACGAGCAGTACTTC.

The V call is TRBV19, the J call TRBJ2-3, with 8 bases aligning to TRBD1. J lost 2 bases, V lost 3 bases, and 1 base had no gene match. Germline V lookup: CDR1 LNHDA, CDR2 SQIVND (reference sequence). This CDR3 spans 14 amino acids. CDR3 protein: CASSMTGATDTQYF. The DNA for the CDR3 is TGTGCCAGTAGTATGACAGGGGCCACAGATACGCAGTATTTT.

The chain carries TRBV24-1 and TRBJ2-2; D possibly uses TRBD1 or TRBD2 (5 bases each). The CDR3 is 15 residues long. Trimming removed 7 bases at V and 9 bases at J, with 20 bases between. Germline V CDR1 and CDR2: KGHDR, SFDVKD. CDR3 coding DNA: TGTGCCACCAGCCCGGGACGCCGCGAGGAGCGGGAGCTGTTTTTT. Protein: CATSPGRREERELFF.

The chain links TRBV20-1 to TRBJ2-3; D not resolved. Per germline, CDR1 DFQATT and CDR2 SNEGSKA (reference sequence). The CDR3 runs 19 residues. Deletions cut 3 bases from V and 4 bases from J, with 29 bases between. CDR3 region: CSASDPALFPSPMADTQYF. Written as DNA, the CDR3 is TGCAGTGCTAGTGACCCCGCACTCTTTCCGTCCCCCATGGCAGATACGCAGTATTTT.

This sequence joins TRBV30 and TRBJ2-3; D gene ambiguous. V lost 3 bases and J lost 10, with 11 bases in between. The germline gives CDR1 GTSNPN, CDR2 SVGIG (reference sequence). The CDR3 runs 11 residues. CDR3 in DNA: TGTGCCTGGAGCCCCAGTCAAGCGCAGTATTTT. Protein sequence: CAWSPSQAQYF.

J is TRBJ2-1 and V is TRBV3-1 (or the pseudogene TRBV3-2); no definite D call. The germline V gene has CDR1 LGHDT and CDR2 YNNKEL (reference sequence). Deletions cut 0 bases from V and 2 bases from J, with 11 bases between. This CDR3 is 16 amino acids long. CDR3 bases: TGTGCCAGCAGCCAAGAGGGTATTGAGACCTACAATGAGCAGTTCTTC. Amino acids: CASSQEGIETYNEQFF.